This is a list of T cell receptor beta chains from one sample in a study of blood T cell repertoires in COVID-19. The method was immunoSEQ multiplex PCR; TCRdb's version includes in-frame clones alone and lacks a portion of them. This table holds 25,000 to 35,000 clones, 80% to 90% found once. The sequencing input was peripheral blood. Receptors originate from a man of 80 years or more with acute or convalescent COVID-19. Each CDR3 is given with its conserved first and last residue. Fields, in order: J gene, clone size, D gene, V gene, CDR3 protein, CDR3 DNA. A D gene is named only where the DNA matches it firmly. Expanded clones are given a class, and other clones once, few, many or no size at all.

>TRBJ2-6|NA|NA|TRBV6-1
CASSGGQFLSGANVLTF
TGTGCCAGCAGTGGTGGACAGTTCCTCTCTGGGGCCAACGTCCTGACTTTC
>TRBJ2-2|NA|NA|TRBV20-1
CSASAFGQTGELFF
TGCAGTGCTAGTGCCTTTGGGCAGACCGGGGAGCTGTTTTTT
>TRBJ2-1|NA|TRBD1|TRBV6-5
CASSYGGTGYNEQFF
TGTGCCAGCAGTTACGGAGGGACAGGGTACAATGAGCAGTTCTTC
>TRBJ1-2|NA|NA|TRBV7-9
CASSEAGYYGYTF
TGTGCCAGCAGCGAGGCGGGCTACTATGGCTACACCTTC
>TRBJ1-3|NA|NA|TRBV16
CASSQSGWFDSGNTIYF
TGTGCCAGCAGCCAATCTGGCTGGTTTGACTCTGGAAACACCATATATTTT
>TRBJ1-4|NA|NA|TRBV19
CASISRGRDEKLFF
TGTGCCAGTATTTCGCGGGGGAGGGATGAAAAACTGTTTTTT
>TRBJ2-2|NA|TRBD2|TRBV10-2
CASSEKLAGGTPGELFF
TGCGCCAGCAGTGAGAAATTAGCGGGGGGGACACCCGGGGAGCTGTTTTTT
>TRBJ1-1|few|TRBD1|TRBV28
CASQSPGQGMNTEAFF
TGTGCCAGCCAATCACCGGGACAGGGGATGAACACTGAAGCTTTCTTT
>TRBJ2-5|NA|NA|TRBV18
CASSGQLLETQYF
TGTGCCAGCTCAGGACAGCTCCTGGAGACCCAGTACTTC
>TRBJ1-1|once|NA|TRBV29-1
CSVGGGDGTEAFF
TGCAGCGTTGGAGGAGGGGACGGGACTGAAGCTTTCTTT
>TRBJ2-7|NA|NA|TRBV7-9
CASSVAGQSSYEQYF
TGTGCCAGCAGCGTAGCTGGCCAGTCGTCCTACGAGCAGTACTTC
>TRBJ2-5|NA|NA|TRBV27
CASSLKRLTRGEGTQYF
TGTGCCAGCAGTTTAAAGAGGTTGACCAGGGGTGAGGGGACCCAGTACTTC
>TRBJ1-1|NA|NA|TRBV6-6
CASRTGRENTEAFF
TGTGCCAGCAGAACAGGGAGGGAAAACACTGAAGCTTTCTTT
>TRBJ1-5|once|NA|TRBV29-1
CSVGPGGAAQPQHF
TGCAGCGTTGGGCCTGGCGGGGCCGCTCAGCCCCAGCATTTT
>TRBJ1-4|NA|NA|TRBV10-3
CASKGAGDAKLFF
TGTGCCAGCAAGGGTGCAGGGGACGCAAAACTGTTTTTT
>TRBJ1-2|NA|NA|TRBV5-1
CASSLGTVANYGYTF
TGCGCCAGCAGCTTGGGGACAGTCGCTAACTATGGCTACACCTTC
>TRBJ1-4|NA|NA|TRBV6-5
CASSPTDRKKLFF
TGTGCCAGCAGTCCCACCGACAGGAAAAAACTGTTTTTT
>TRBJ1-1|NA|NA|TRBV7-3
CASSLYMNTEAFF
TGTGCCAGCAGCTTATATATGAACACTGAAGCTTTCTTT